The next 29 T cell receptor beta chains were all read from a single sample in a study of T-cell reconstitution after alpha-beta-depleted transplantation in children. TCRbeta library construction was performed incorporating unique molecular identifiers. MiXCR, applied by TCRdb to the PCR reads, yields one record per CDR3 protein. The sample holds roughly 120,000 distinct CDR3 sequences, roughly 23% seen once. The material was PBMCs, mostly from graft donor cells, obtained 180 days after TCRalphabeta/CD19-depleted stem cell transplant. Receptor source: a male patient aged 2-10 years who had a stem cell transplant for chronic granulomatous disease, so the T cells may come from the graft donor.

About this clonotype itself: The junction shows a germline mismatch at one end, possibly a read error. The chain uses TRBV20-1 and TRBJ2-6; D is perhaps TRBD1 (6 bases). Germline-derived CDR1 and CDR2 are DFQATT and SNEGSKA (reference sequence). The CDR3 covers 15 residues. The CDR3 loop is CSASRGISGANGLTF. Here the CDR3 DNA reads TGCAGTGCTAGCAGGGGCATCTCCGGGGCCAACGGCCTGACTTTC.

J is TRBJ2-7 and V is TRBV5-8; D is perhaps TRBD1 or TRBD2 (6 bases each). The CDR3 spans 14 residues. V was shortened by 1 base and J by 5 bases, with 13 bases between the two germline ends. In germline, CDR1 is SGHTS, CDR2 YDEGEE. The CDR3: CASSLWGRGHEQYF. CDR3 in DNA: TGTGCCAGCAGCTTGTGGGGGCGGGGACACGAGCAGTACTTC.

This chain links TRBV12-3 or TRBV12-4 with TRBJ2-1; 10 bases are shared with TRBD2. The junction had 2 bases not matched to a gene; V was cut back by 6 bases and J by 3 bases. The CDR3 covers 14 residues. The CDR3 is CASRRTSGYNEQFF. CDR3 DNA: TGTGCCAGCAGGAGGACTAGCGGCTACAATGAGCAGTTCTTC.

This clonotype occurred a few times. V usage is TRBV5-4 and J usage is TRBJ2-4, with 7 bases fitting TRBD1. The CDR3 is 13 amino acids. V dropped 1 base and J dropped 6; count of bases not matched to a gene: 1. Germline values: CDR1 SGHNT, CDR2 YYREEE (reference sequence). The CDR3 protein is CASSLTGVNIQYF. CDR3 nucleotide sequence: TGTGCCAGCAGCTTGACAGGGGTAAACATTCAGTACTTC.

CDR3 DNA: TGTGCCAGCAGCCAAAGGCCCTTACGAATTGGCGGGAGGCCCTACGGACAAGAGACCCAGTACTTC. It yields the protein CASSQRPLRIGGRPYGQETQYF. The J gene is TRBJ2-5, the V gene TRBV3-1, with 8 bases that match TRBD2. There are 22 residues in the CDR3. The V segment lost 2 bases and the J segment 2 bases; nucleotides outside the gene matches: 25. Germline CDR1 is LGHDT and CDR2 is YNNKEL (reference sequence).

This clonotype was recorded at least ten times. The V call is TRBV12-3 or TRBV12-4, the J call TRBJ2-1, with 7 bases aligning to TRBD2. This CDR3 spans 16 amino acids. The J segment lost 4 bases and the V segment lost 3 bases, leaving 9 bases of the junction unmatched. CDR3 coding DNA: TGTGCCAGCAGTTTCCAAGTGGCTAGCGGATACAATGAGCAGTTCTTC. Translating gives CASSFQVASGYNEQFF.

This clonotype was seen repeatedly, ten times or more. This chain connects TRBV15 to TRBJ1-4; D perhaps matches TRBD1 (5 bases). Per germline, CDR1 LNHNV and CDR2 YYDKDF (reference sequence). The CDR3 extends over 15 amino acids. Deletions cut 3 bases from V and 4 bases from J, with 12 bases between. Here the CDR3 reads CATSSQKGFNEKLFF. CDR3 nucleotides: TGTGCCACCAGCAGCCAGAAGGGGTTTAATGAAAAACTGTTTTTT.

This clonotype was recorded many times. The chain combines TRBV4-2 with TRBJ2-1, with D unresolved. The CDR3 spans 14 residues. V lost 3 bases and J lost 8, with 14 bases in between. Germline V gives CDR1 LGHNA, CDR2 YNFKEQ. The CDR3, as DNA: TGTGCCAGCAGCCATTCGGGTCCAGGCGATGAGCAGTTCTTC. Protein sequence: CASSHSGPGDEQFF.

The count of this clonotype is one. The chain joins TRBV18 to TRBJ2-1; D ambiguous. Germline-derived CDR1 and CDR2 are KGHSH and LQKENI. The CDR3 loop spans 12 amino acids. V shed 5 bases and J shed 10 bases, with 12 bases lying between them. The CDR3 coding sequence is TGTGCCAGCTCAGAGCCCATAGGCGAGCAGTTCTTC. Protein: CASSEPIGEQFF.

This clonotype was counted between two and nine times. J is TRBJ2-3 and V is TRBV6-4; the D gene is possibly TRBD2 (5 bases). The V gene's germline CDR1 is MRHNA and CDR2 SNTAGT. The CDR3 has 14 residues. The V gene lost 5 bases and the J gene lost 4 bases, with 13 bases spanning the gap. In DNA form, the CDR3 reads TGTGCCAGCAGTATGGGTCCCGGGGCAGATACGCAGTATTTT. It translates to CASSMGPGADTQYF.

This clonotype was seen a few times. The V call is TRBV20-1, the J call TRBJ2-7, with 7 bases aligning to TRBD1. The V segment lost 6 bases and the J segment 0 bases; nucleotides outside the gene matches: 5. Per germline, CDR1 DFQATT and CDR2 SNEGSKA (reference sequence). The CDR3 runs to 13 residues. The CDR3 reads CSAGDRYSYEQYF. The DNA of the CDR3 is TGCAGTGCAGGGGACAGATACTCCTACGAGCAGTACTTC.

The table lists this clonotype with many counts. The chain recombines TRBV15 with TRBJ1-6; no reliable D call. Germline V CDR1 and CDR2: LNHNV, YYDKDF (reference sequence). The CDR3 is 17 amino acids. V was clipped by 0 bases and J by 5 bases, with 14 bases between them. The CDR3 spells CATSREAGKTNNSPLHF. CDR3 in DNA: TGTGCCACCAGCAGAGAGGCGGGGAAAACAAATAATTCACCCCTCCACTTT. Full variable domain (rest looked up from reference TRBV15 and TRBJ1-6): DAMVIQNPRYQVTQFGKPVTLSCSQTLNHNVMYWYQQKSSQAPKLLFHYYDKDFNNEADTPDNFQSRRPNTSFCFLDIRSPGLGDTAMYLCATSREAGKTNNSPLHFGNGTRLTVT.

The J gene is TRBJ2-3, the V gene TRBV6-1, with D perhaps matching TRBD2 (6 bases). The CDR3 runs 13 residues. The ends were cut back, 6 bases at V and 3 bases at J, with 10 bases in the middle. Germline V gene data show CDR1 as MNHNS and CDR2 as SASEGT. This CDR3 reads CASRRRETDTQYF. In DNA form, the CDR3 reads TGTGCCAGCAGGCGCCGGGAGACAGATACGCAGTATTTT.

The V and J genes are TRBV15 and TRBJ2-1, with D perhaps TRBD2 (5 bases). V gave up 4 bases and J gave up 3 bases, with 16 bases separating them. CDR3 length: 16 amino acids. Germline V gives CDR1 LNHNV, CDR2 YYDKDF (reference sequence). The CDR3: CATSTAFPTSYNEQFF. The CDR3 DNA sequence: TGTGCCACCAGCACAGCCTTTCCTACTAGCTACAATGAGCAGTTCTTC.

This clonotype was recorded a few times. V gene TRBV12-3 or TRBV12-4 combines with J gene TRBJ1-2; a possible D gene is TRBD1 (6 bases). CDR3 length: 13 amino acids. Trimming removed 4 bases at V and 6 bases at J, with 12 bases between. Here the CDR3 DNA reads TGTGCCAGCAGTTCAACCAGGGACAATGGCTACACCTTC. This codes for CASSSTRDNGYTF.

This rearrangement joins TRBV7-2 to TRBJ2-1, with TRBD2 identical over 9 bases. Looked up from germline, CDR1 is SGHTA and CDR2 is FQGNSA. The CDR3 runs to 15 residues. V was clipped by 1 base and J by 9 bases; unmatched bases: 7. The CDR3 region is CASSLGPSGDVEQFF. CDR3 nucleotide sequence: TGTGCCAGCAGCTTAGGACCTAGCGGGGATGTTGAGCAGTTCTTC.

This clonotype was seen many times. This rearrangement joins TRBV20-1 to TRBJ2-1; TRBD2 might be the D (6 bases). V was pared by 3 bases and J by 9 bases, with 18 bases between. Per the germline V gene, CDR1 is DFQATT and CDR2 is SNEGSKA (reference sequence). The CDR3 length is 14 residues. CDR3 nucleotides: TGCAGTGCTAGGGGAGGTTCAAAGGCCGTTGAGCAGTTCTTC. Protein: CSARGGSKAVEQFF.

The chain links TRBV11-2 to TRBJ1-6; no clear D gene. The CDR3 has 15 amino acids. Between the trimmed V and J ends, which lost 3 bases and 6 bases, there was a span of 12 bases. The V gene's germline CDR1 is SGHAT and CDR2 FQNNGV. In DNA, the CDR3 is TGTGCCAGCAGCTTTCGCGGGGATACTAATTCACCCCTCCACTTT. As protein: CASSFRGDTNSPLHF.

This clonotype showed up just a few times. The chain carries TRBV5-1 and TRBJ1-1; possible D gene TRBD1, 6 bases. Trimming took off 0 bases at V and 5 bases at J, with 11 bases between the two ends. This CDR3 spans 14 amino acids. Germline CDR1 SGHRS, CDR2 YFSETQ. Here the CDR3 DNA reads TGCGCCAGCAGCTTGGAGTCAGGGGTTACTGAAGCTTTCTTT. Translated: CASSLESGVTEAFF. Supplemented by reference TRBV5-1 and TRBJ1-1, the full variable domain reads KAGVTQTPRYLIKTRGQQVTLSCSPISGHRSVSWYQQTPGQGLQFLFEYFSETQRNKGNFPGRFSGRQFSNSRSEMNVSTLELGDSALYLCASSLESGVTEAFFGQGTRLTVV.

This chain joins TRBV3-1 and TRBJ1-1; TRBD1 aligns across 10 bases. Looked up from germline, CDR1 is LGHDT and CDR2 is YNNKEL (reference sequence). This CDR3 is built from 15 residues. The V gene end was trimmed by 5 bases and the J gene end by 2 bases; junction bases not matched to a gene: 5. The CDR3: CASSGTGAYNTEAFF. DNA for the CDR3: TGTGCCAGCAGCGGGACAGGGGCGTACAACACTGAAGCTTTCTTT.

This clonotype was seen repeatedly, ten times or more. The chain has TRBV20-1 and TRBJ2-3; no firm D call. This CDR3 has 15 residues. Germline V gene data show CDR1 as DFQATT and CDR2 as SNEGSKA (reference sequence). The V end lost 4 bases, the J end lost 0 bases, and 14 bases lay between the germline ends. For the CDR3, the DNA is TGCAGTGCTATGGTCGCTGGGCGTAGCACAGATACGCAGTATTTT. Protein sequence: CSAMVAGRSTDTQYF.

In this sample, this clonotype turned up once. The chain recombines TRBV12-3 or TRBV12-4 with TRBJ2-7; D call uncertain. Trimming stripped 3 bases from V and 2 bases from J, with 11 bases between. The CDR3 spans 14 residues. The CDR3 spells CASSFILGPYEQYF. Written as DNA, the CDR3 is TGTGCCAGCAGTTTTATACTCGGGCCCTACGAGCAGTACTTC.

This clonotype was detected ten times or more. The chain uses TRBV5-6 and TRBJ2-2; D call uncertain. The CDR3 length is 16 residues. The germline gives CDR1 SGHDT, CDR2 YYEEEE. V lost 2 bases and J lost 0, with 11 bases in between. For the CDR3, the DNA is TGTGCCAGCAGCTTCGGGCCTAATTCGAACACCGGGGAGCTGTTTTTT. Its protein product is CASSFGPNSNTGELFF.

This clonotype has a count of ten or more. The chain employs TRBV7-6 and TRBJ2-7, with a weak D call TRBD1 (5 bases). The ends were cut back, 1 base at V and 0 bases at J, with 7 bases in the middle. CDR1 and CDR2 from the germline V gene are SGHVS and FNYEAQ. CDR3 length equals 14 residues. The CDR3: CASSLDRSSYEQYF. As DNA, the CDR3 is TGTGCCAGCAGCTTAGACAGGAGCTCCTACGAGCAGTACTTC.

The V and J genes are TRBV15 and TRBJ2-1, with 9 bases that match TRBD2. Germline V gene lookup returns CDR1 LNHNV and CDR2 YYDKDF (reference sequence). The CDR3 is made up of 15 amino acids. Unmatched junction bases numbered 7, after V lost 4 bases and J lost 6 bases. The CDR3 nucleotides read TGTGCCACCAGCAAAAGACTAGCGGACCGCAATGAGCAGTTCTTC. This codes for CATSKRLADRNEQFF.

This clonotype was observed a few times. V usage is TRBV18 and J usage is TRBJ2-5, with D unresolved. V gave up 0 bases and J gave up 1 base, with 12 bases separating them. Germline CDR1 and CDR2: KGHSH and LQKENI. The CDR3 spans 16 residues. DNA for the CDR3: TGTGCCAGCTCACCACCCGGAAAGGTCATCCAAGAGACCCAGTACTTC. Its protein is CASSPPGKVIQETQYF.

This clonotype was observed at least ten times. The DNA of the CDR3 is TGCGCCAGTAGTCAGGGGCGAGCCTACGAGCAGTACTTC. Translated: CASSQGRAYEQYF. The chain has TRBV5-1 and TRBJ2-7, with a possible D match to TRBD1 (6 bases). Trimming pared 8 bases from V and 2 bases from J, leaving 14 bases between. The CDR3 runs 13 residues. Germline CDR1 is SGHRS and CDR2 is YFSETQ.

This clonotype was seen a few times. The V gene is TRBV5-5, the J gene TRBJ2-2; a weak D match, TRBD2 (5 bases). Germline V gene data show CDR1 as SGHKS and CDR2 as YYEKEE (reference sequence). The CDR3 spans 15 residues. V was trimmed by 2 bases and J by 5 bases, leaving 13 bases between them. For the CDR3, the DNA is TGTGCCAGCAGCTTACGGACTGCGGTGACCGGGGAGCTGTTTTTT. Its translation: CASSLRTAVTGELFF.

Ten or more counts support this clonotype. The chain carries TRBV7-2 and TRBJ2-5, with TRBD2 matching over 10 bases. The CDR3 is made up of 17 amino acids. The germline gives CDR1 SGHTA, CDR2 FQGNSA. The junction had 7 bases not matched to a gene; V was cut back by 1 base and J by 2 bases. This CDR3 is CASSLVSGLAAQETQYF. The CDR3, as DNA: TGTGCCAGCAGCTTAGTCTCCGGACTAGCGGCTCAAGAGACCCAGTACTTC.